The 7 T cell receptor beta chains listed next were all sequenced from one sample in a study of cytomegalovirus exposure and HLA in healthy donors. The PCR was carried out with 60 Vbeta primers and 13 Jbeta primers. Sequencing used immunoSEQ multiplex PCR; TCRdb keeps in-frame clones, though not all of them. The table includes roughly 150,000 clones, 70% to 85% detected once. Sequenced: PBMCs. Receptors were obtained from a woman in her fifties or sixties in good health and CMV-seropositive.

The chain recombines TRBV5-5 with TRBJ1-6, with D unclear. Trimming stripped 3 bases from V and 8 bases from J, with 12 bases between. Germline lookup yields CDR1 SGHKS and CDR2 YYEKEE (reference sequence). The CDR3 is 14 amino acids. CDR3 sequence: CASSSQTTYSPLHF. The CDR3 region has the DNA TGTGCCAGCAGCTCTCAGACAACTTATTCACCCCTCCACTTT.

J is TRBJ2-2 and V is TRBV5-4, with 7 bases fitting TRBD1. The CDR3 extends over 16 amino acids. Germline V lookup: CDR1 SGHNT, CDR2 YYREEE (reference sequence). Trimming cost V 0 bases and J 1 base; bases outside gene matches: 3. Written as DNA, the CDR3 is TGTGCCAGCAGCTTGGAAGGGACAGTGAACACCGGGGAGCTGTTTTTT. Its translation: CASSLEGTVNTGELFF.

V and J are TRBV7-9 and TRBJ1-2; no clear D gene. The CDR3 loop spans 12 amino acids. V gave up 2 bases and J gave up 12 bases, with 13 bases separating them. Germline CDR1 reads SEHNR; CDR2 reads FQNEAQ (reference sequence). The CDR3 loop reads CASSLLRGPHTF. CDR3 in DNA: TGTGCCAGCAGCTTACTCAGAGGGCCCCACACCTTC.

This clone was recorded once. The J gene is TRBJ2-3, the V gene TRBV13, with D perhaps TRBD2 (5 bases). Germline V gene lookup returns CDR1 PRHDT and CDR2 FYEKMQ (reference sequence). V was pared by 5 bases and J by 11 bases, with 17 bases between. This CDR3 region has 13 residues. The CDR3 reads CASSLRTAREQYF. CDR3 nucleotides: TGTGCCAGCAGCCTAAGGACGGCGAGGGAGCAGTATTTT.

A few counts support this clone. CDR3 in DNA: TGTGCCAGCAGGGAGTTCGAGCGGGCTTTCTTT. Translated: CASREFERAFF. The chain recombines TRBV2 with TRBJ1-1; no firm D call. The CDR3 contains 11 residues. The germline CDR1 and CDR2 sequences are SNHLY and FYNNEI. V was clipped by 6 bases and J by 11 bases, with 13 bases between them.

Regarding this clone: Additional DNA sequences in this sample encode the identical CDR3. V gene TRBV6-5 combines with J gene TRBJ1-1, with TRBD1 as a possible D gene (6 bases). The V gene lost 4 bases and the J gene lost 5 bases, with 20 bases spanning the gap. The CDR3 length is 16 residues. CDR1 MNHEY and CDR2 SVGAGI come from the germline V gene. DNA of the CDR3: TGTGCCAGCAGTTTATTGAGCCGCCAGGGGAATACTGAAGCTTTCTTT. It is translated as CASSLLSRQGNTEAFF.

A single count supports this clone. V is TRBV5-4 and J is TRBJ2-7, with TRBD2 matching 7 bases. The trim removed 6 bases at V and 1 base at J, leaving 7 bases unmatched. This CDR3 has 14 residues. The germline V gene encodes CDR1 SGHNT and CDR2 YYREEE (reference sequence). CDR3: CASMPAGRSYEQYF. The DNA of the CDR3 is TGTGCCAGCATGCCAGCGGGGAGATCCTACGAGCAGTACTTC. The complete variable domain, with remaining parts taken from reference TRBV5-4 and TRBJ2-7, reads ETGVTQSPTHLIKTRGQQVTLRCSSQSGHNTVSWYQQALGQGPQFIFQYYREEENGRGNFPPRFSGLQFPNYSSELNVNALELDDSALYLCASMPAGRSYEQYFGPGTRLTVT.